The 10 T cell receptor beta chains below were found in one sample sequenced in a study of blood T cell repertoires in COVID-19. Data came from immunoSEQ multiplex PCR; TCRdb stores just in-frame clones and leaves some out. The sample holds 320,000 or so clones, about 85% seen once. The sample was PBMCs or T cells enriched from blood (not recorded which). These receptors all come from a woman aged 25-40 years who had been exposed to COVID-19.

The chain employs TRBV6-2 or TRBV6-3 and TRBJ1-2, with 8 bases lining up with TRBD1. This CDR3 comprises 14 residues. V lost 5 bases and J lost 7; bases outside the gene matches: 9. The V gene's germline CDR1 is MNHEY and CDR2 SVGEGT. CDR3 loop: CASSNIGQGRGYTF. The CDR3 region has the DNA TGTGCCAGCAGTAACATCGGACAGGGTCGTGGCTACACCTTC.

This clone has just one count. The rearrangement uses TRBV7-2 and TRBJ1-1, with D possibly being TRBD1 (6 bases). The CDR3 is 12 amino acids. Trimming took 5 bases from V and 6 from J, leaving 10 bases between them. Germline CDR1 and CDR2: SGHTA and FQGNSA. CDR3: CASSPRTAEAFF. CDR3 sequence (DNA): TGTGCCAGCAGCCCTAGGACAGCTGAAGCTTTCTTT.

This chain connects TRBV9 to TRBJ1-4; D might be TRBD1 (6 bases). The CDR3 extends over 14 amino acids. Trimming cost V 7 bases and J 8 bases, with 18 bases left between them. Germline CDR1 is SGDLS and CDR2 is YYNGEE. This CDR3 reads CASSRGGPREKLFF. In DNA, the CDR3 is TGTGCCAGCTCCCGAGGGGGACCTAGGGAAAAACTGTTTTTT.

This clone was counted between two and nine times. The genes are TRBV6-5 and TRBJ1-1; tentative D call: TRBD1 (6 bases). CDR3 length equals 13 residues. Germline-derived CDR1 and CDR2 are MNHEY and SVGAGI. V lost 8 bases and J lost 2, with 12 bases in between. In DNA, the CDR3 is TGTGCCAGCCAACAGGGATTTAACACTGAAGCTTTCTTT. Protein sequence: CASQQGFNTEAFF.

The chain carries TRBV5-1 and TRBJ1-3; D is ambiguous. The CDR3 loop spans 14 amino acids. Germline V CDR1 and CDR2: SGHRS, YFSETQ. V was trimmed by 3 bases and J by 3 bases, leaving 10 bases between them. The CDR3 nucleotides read TGCGCCAGCAGCTATAAAACGAGTGGAAACACCATATATTTT. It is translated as CASSYKTSGNTIYF.

CDR3 in DNA: TGTGCCAGCAGTTTTCGACAGGGTACTTTTGGCGAGCAGTACTTC. It specifies CASSFRQGTFGEQYF. The chain combines TRBV27 with TRBJ2-7; 7 bases agree with TRBD1. J lost 6 bases, V lost 3 bases, and 11 bases had no gene match. The CDR3 has 15 residues. The V gene's germline CDR1 is MNHEY and CDR2 SMNVEV (reference sequence).

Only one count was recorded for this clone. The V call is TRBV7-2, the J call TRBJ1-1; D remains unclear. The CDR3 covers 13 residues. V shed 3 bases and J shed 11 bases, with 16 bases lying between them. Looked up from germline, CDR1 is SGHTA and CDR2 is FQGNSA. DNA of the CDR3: TGTGCCAGCAGCTTTCGAACCCTCTCGGGGGCTTTCTTT. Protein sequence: CASSFRTLSGAFF.

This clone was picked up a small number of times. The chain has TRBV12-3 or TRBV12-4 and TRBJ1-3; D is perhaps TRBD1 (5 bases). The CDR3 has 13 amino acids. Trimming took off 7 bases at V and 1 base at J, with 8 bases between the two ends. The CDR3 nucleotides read TGTGCCAGCATTCCAGGGTCTGGAAACACCATATATTTT. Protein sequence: CASIPGSGNTIYF.

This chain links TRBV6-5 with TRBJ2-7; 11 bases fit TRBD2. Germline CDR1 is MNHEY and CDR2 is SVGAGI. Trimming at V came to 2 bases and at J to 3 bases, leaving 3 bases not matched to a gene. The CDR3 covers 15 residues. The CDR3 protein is CASSYRTSGSYEQYF. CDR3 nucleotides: TGTGCCAGCAGTTACCGTACTAGCGGGAGCTACGAGCAGTACTTC.

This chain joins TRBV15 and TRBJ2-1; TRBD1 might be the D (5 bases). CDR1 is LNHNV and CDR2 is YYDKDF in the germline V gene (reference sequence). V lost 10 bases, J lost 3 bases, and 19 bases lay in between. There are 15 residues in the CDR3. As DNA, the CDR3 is TGTGCCATCTCTAATGGCAGGGCCGACTACAATGAGCAGTTCTTC. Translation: CAISNGRADYNEQFF.